This T cell receptor beta chain appears in the sequencing data of a study of T cell responses to AZD1222 COVID-19 vaccine. Method: immunoSEQ multiplex PCR; TCRdb's copy keeps in-frame clones and lacks some. The sample shows some 110,000 clones, 86% of them seen only once. The CDR3 totals 14 residues. CDR1 is MNHNY, CDR2 SVGAGI, per germline (reference sequence). Trimming took off 6 bases at V and 0 bases at J, with 12 bases between the two ends. This TCR was recovered from an adult who received the AZD1222 COVID-19 vaccine. The chain combines TRBV6-6 with TRBJ2-7; no definite D call. The starting material was peripheral blood, obtained 28 days after the second AZD1222 dose. The CDR3 loop reads CASSPTHSSYEQYF. CDR3 in DNA: TGTGCCAGCAGCCCGACACATAGCTCCTACGAGCAGTACTTC.